What follows describes a single TCR beta chain. Antigen specificity is unknown. The data originate from a study of graft-versus-host responses after intestinal transplantation. The data were produced by immunoSEQ multiplex PCR, yet TCRdb's version contains in-frame clones alone and is incomplete. The sample holds under 75,000 clones, around 87% seen once. Germline V CDR1 and CDR2: SQVTM, ANQGSEA. V was pared by 6 bases and J by 0 bases, with 8 bases between. The CDR3 has 12 residues. This chain joins TRBV29-1 and TRBJ1-1; no clear D gene. The origin of this receptor is a human donor who was the organ donor for an intestinal transplant. Specimen: unstimulated CD8+ T cells sorted from spleen or lymph node cells, collected before transplant. The CDR3 is CSVEAMNTEAFF. The CDR3 DNA reads TGCAGCGTGGAGGCAATGAACACTGAAGCTTTCTTT.